This paragraph covers one TCR beta chain sequence. Its target is not known. Treatment indicated: around 19 received Ad26.COV2.S at low or high dose, single or two shots; about 5 received placebo; per-sample allocation not given. All samples were drawn on day 63, counting from the first vaccine or placebo injection. In Boston, an adult donor aged 18-55 years took part. The data were taken from a study of Ad26.COV2.S vaccination and SARS-CoV-2 variants. Sequenced by immunoSEQ multiplex PCR; TCRdb stores in-frame clones only, minus some. This sample has around 450,000 clones, with roughly 89% found just once. Overall study findings and caveats: Vaccine and placebo recipients had comparable breadth of non-spike TCRs. The breadth of spike-specific CD8+ and CD4+ T cell responses after vaccination was reportedly substantial.

V dropped 4 bases and J dropped 5 bases, with 14 bases sitting between them. The germline V gene encodes CDR1 MNHEY and CDR2 SVGEGT. CDR3 length equals 14 residues. The chain recombines TRBV6-2 or TRBV6-3 with TRBJ1-2; tentatively, D is TRBD1 (5 bases). The specimen was peripheral blood, collected in a trial of Ad26.COV2.S vaccine versus placebo. This clonotype originated in a person aged 18 to 59 who received the Ad26.COV2.S COVID-19 vaccine or a placebo. The CDR3 reads CASSFAGEPYGYTF. The CDR3 DNA is TGTGCCAGCAGTTTCGCGGGGGAGCCATATGGCTACACCTTC.